These T cell receptor beta chains were read from a single sample in a study of T cell responses to AZD1222 COVID-19 vaccine. The assay was immunoSEQ multiplex PCR, and TCRdb's table has in-frame clones only and misses some. The data show about 150,000 clones, 90% seen once. The sequencing used peripheral blood, collected on day 0 of AZD1222 vaccination. Source of these receptors: an adult in good health. Both conserved end residues are part of each CDR3. Fields, in order: V gene, J gene, CDR3 length, D gene, clone size, CDR3 protein, CDR3 DNA. The D gene is left open where the match is weak. Not all rows give a size; the values are once, few, many and, for expanded clones, a class.

TRBV19	TRBJ2-6	18	TRBD1	-	CASSSFRDRGTGANVLTF	TGTGCCAGTAGTTCTTTTCGGGACAGGGGTACAGGGGCCAACGTCCTGACTTTC
TRBV5-4	TRBJ2-3	14	TRBD1	few	CASSPRTGTDTQYF	TGTGCCAGCAGCCCCCGGACAGGGACAGATACGCAGTATTTT
TRBV10-3	TRBJ1-5	14	-	-	CAISEGQKGQPQHF	TGTGCCATCAGTGAGGGACAGAAGGGCCAGCCCCAGCATTTT
TRBV7-9	TRBJ2-7	14	-	-	CAIEEGGDEYEQYF	TGTGCCATCGAAGAGGGGGGGGATGAATACGAGCAGTACTTC
TRBV27	TRBJ1-1	20	TRBD1	-	CASSLSRIWTGGWGNTEAFF	TGTGCCAGCAGTTTATCTAGGATCTGGACAGGGGGCTGGGGAAACACTGAAGCTTTCTTT
TRBV4-1	TRBJ2-1	19	TRBD2	-	CASSQESFPGLADYNEQFF	TGCGCCAGCAGCCAAGAATCTTTTCCAGGACTAGCGGACTACAATGAGCAGTTCTTC
TRBV27	TRBJ1-2	11	-	-	CASRDYYGYTF	TGTGCCAGCAGGGACTACTATGGCTACACCTTC
TRBV28	TRBJ2-1	12	-	-	CASSLQRGEQFF	TGTGCCAGCAGTTTACAGAGGGGTGAGCAGTTCTTC
TRBV11-2	TRBJ1-1	16	TRBD1	-	CASTLTGGMGYTEAFF	TGTGCCAGCACCTTAACAGGGGGCATGGGGTACACTGAAGCTTTCTTT
TRBV28	TRBJ2-3	16	TRBD2	-	CASSPRLAGVADTQYF	TGTGCCAGCAGTCCGAGACTAGCGGGAGTCGCAGATACGCAGTATTTT
TRBV19	TRBJ1-2	16	-	-	CASSPETGMIFHGYTF	TGTGCCAGTAGTCCCGAAACAGGGATGATTTTTCATGGCTACACCTTC
TRBV5-6	TRBJ1-2	16	-	-	CASSLVAGIVIGGYTF	TGTGCCAGCAGCTTGGTCGCAGGAATAGTAATTGGTGGCTACACCTTC
TRBV28	TRBJ2-5	12	-	-	CASSRITETQYF	TGTGCCAGCAGCCGAATAACGGAGACCCAGTACTTC
TRBV10-3	TRBJ2-5	11	-	-	CAISDSETQYF	TGTGCCATCAGTGATTCGGAGACCCAGTACTTC
TRBV6-6	TRBJ1-2	13	TRBD1	-	CASSSDRYYGYTF	TGTGCCAGCAGCTCGGACAGGTACTATGGCTACACCTTC
TRBV6-5	TRBJ1-1	15	TRBD1	once	CASSYGAGGWTEAFF	TGTGCCAGCAGTTACGGAGCAGGGGGTTGGACTGAAGCTTTCTTT
TRBV4-1	TRBJ1-2	14	-	-	CASSLPGSYRGYTF	TGCGCCAGCAGTCTACCGGGTTCTTACCGTGGCTACACCTTC
TRBV6-5	TRBJ1-2	13	-	-	CASRRTENYGYTF	TGTGCCAGCAGACGGACGGAAAACTATGGCTACACCTTC
TRBV27	TRBJ1-2	13	-	once	CASSLSGNFGYTF	TGTGCCAGCAGTTTGTCGGGGAACTTTGGCTACACCTTC
TRBV27	TRBJ2-7	15	TRBD1	-	CASSPGTGVSYEQYF	TGTGCCAGCAGTCCCGGGACAGGGGTTTCCTACGAGCAGTACTTC
TRBV24-1	TRBJ1-5	13	-	-	CATSDTSNQPQHF	TGTGCCACCAGTGATACGTCGAATCAGCCCCAGCATTTT
TRBV9	TRBJ1-1	12	-	once	CASSPWGNEAFF	TGTGCCAGCAGCCCGTGGGGGAATGAAGCTTTCTTT
TRBV4-1	TRBJ1-1	14	-	-	CASSQDRLNTEAFF	TGCGCCAGCAGCCAAGACCGCTTGAACACTGAAGCTTTCTTT
TRBV19	TRBJ1-6	16	-	-	CASSQQGISVNSPLHF	TGTGCCAGTAGCCAACAGGGTATATCGGTGAATTCACCCCTCCACTTT
TRBV7-2	TRBJ1-6	15	-	-	CASSNGTPSLGPLHF	TGTGCCAGCAGCAACGGGACTCCATCTTTAGGACCCCTCCACTTT
TRBV7-9	TRBJ1-1	15	TRBD1	-	CASSDRDRGNTEAFF	TGTGCCAGCAGCGATCGGGACAGGGGGAACACTGAAGCTTTCTTT
TRBV7-9	TRBJ1-1	15	-	-	CASTERQGRGTEAFF	TGTGCCAGCACCGAACGGCAGGGAAGAGGGACTGAAGCTTTCTTT
TRBV10-3	TRBJ2-1	13	-	once	CAISEASGNEQFF	TGTGCCATCAGTGAGGCGTCAGGCAATGAGCAGTTCTTC
TRBV23-1	TRBJ2-6	17	-	-	CASSQIGIRSGANVLTF	TGCGCCAGCAGTCAAATCGGAATACGCTCTGGGGCCAACGTCCTGACTTTC
TRBV4-1	TRBJ2-5	18	TRBD2	-	CASSPVATSGRSGETQYF	TGCGCCAGCAGCCCCGTTGCGACTAGCGGGAGGTCGGGGGAGACCCAGTACTTC
TRBV20-1	TRBJ1-1	11	-	-	CSARESQYAFF	TGCAGTGCTAGAGAGAGCCAGTACGCTTTCTTT
TRBV28	TRBJ1-1	15	-	-	CASIFYSKDSPEAFF	TGTGCCAGCATTTTTTACTCCAAAGACAGCCCTGAAGCTTTCTTT
TRBV7-3	TRBJ2-2	14	TRBD1	-	CASSMTGVPGELFF	TGTGCCAGCAGCATGACAGGGGTTCCCGGGGAGCTGTTTTTT
TRBV18	TRBJ1-3	16	-	-	CASSPSMGTSGNTIYF	TGTGCCAGCTCACCTTCGATGGGGACCTCTGGAAACACCATATATTTT
TRBV5-6	TRBJ1-2	14	-	-	CASSLKPDGYRYTF	TGTGCCAGCAGCTTGAAACCCGACGGGTATCGCTACACCTTC
TRBV27	TRBJ1-5	16	-	-	CASSLSRGGSNQPQHF	TGTGCCAGCAGTTTATCGCGAGGGGGTAGCAATCAGCCCCAGCATTTT
TRBV25-1	TRBJ2-7	14	TRBD1	-	CASSESGQAYEQYF	TGTGCCAGCAGTGAATCGGGACAGGCCTACGAGCAGTACTTC
TRBV6-5	TRBJ1-2	14	-	-	CASIRGDRDYGYTF	TGTGCCAGCATACGGGGGGATAGGGACTATGGCTACACCTTC
TRBV6-2/TRBV6-3	TRBJ2-3	15	TRBD2	few	CASSTGLADTDTQYF	TGTGCCAGCAGCACAGGACTAGCGGACACAGATACGCAGTATTTT
TRBV28	TRBJ1-4	18	TRBD1	-	CASSITGGYFATNEKLFF	TGTGCCAGCAGCATAACAGGGGGCTACTTTGCAACTAATGAAAAACTGTTTTTT
TRBV3-1/TRBV3-2	TRBJ1-5	16	-	-	CASSQGMDSRYQPQHF	TGTGCCAGCAGCCAGGGGATGGACAGCCGCTATCAGCCCCAGCATTTT
TRBV7-9	TRBJ2-3	15	TRBD2	-	CASSPGLAGGDTQYF	TGTGCCAGCAGCCCGGGACTAGCGGGAGGAGATACGCAGTATTTT
TRBV19	TRBJ1-5	18	-	-	CASSMFLMDWVGSQPQHF	TGTGCCAGTAGTATGTTTTTGATGGATTGGGTTGGGTCTCAGCCCCAGCATTTT
TRBV15	TRBJ2-7	17	TRBD2	few	CATSATGLAGVGDEQYF	TGTGCCACCAGCGCTACGGGACTAGCGGGAGTAGGGGACGAGCAGTACTTC
TRBV27	TRBJ2-7	15	TRBD1	-	CASSGSRDSTYEQYF	TGTGCCAGCAGTGGGAGTCGGGACAGCACCTACGAGCAGTACTTC
TRBV7-9	TRBJ2-2	15	TRBD1	-	CASSLDRVYTGELFF	TGTGCCAGCAGCCTAGACAGGGTGTACACCGGGGAGCTGTTTTTT
TRBV7-3	TRBJ2-1	11	-	-	CASSRGNEQFF	TGTGCCAGCAGCCGGGGCAATGAGCAGTTCTTC
TRBV4-1	TRBJ2-2	14	-	-	CASSSFRLAGELFF	TGCGCCAGCAGCTCTTTTCGCTTGGCCGGGGAGCTGTTTTTT